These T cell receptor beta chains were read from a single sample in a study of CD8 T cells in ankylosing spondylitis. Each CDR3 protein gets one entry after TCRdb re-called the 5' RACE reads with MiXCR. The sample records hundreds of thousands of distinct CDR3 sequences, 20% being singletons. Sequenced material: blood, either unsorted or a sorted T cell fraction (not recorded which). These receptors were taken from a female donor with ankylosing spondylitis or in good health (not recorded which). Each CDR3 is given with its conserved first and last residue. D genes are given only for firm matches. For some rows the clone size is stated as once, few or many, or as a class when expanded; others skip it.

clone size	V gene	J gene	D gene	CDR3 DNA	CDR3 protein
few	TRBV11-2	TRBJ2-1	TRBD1	TGTGCCAGCAGCCTCAGAGGAGGACAGGCTTTCTCCTACAATGAGCAGTTCTTC	CASSLRGGQAFSYNEQFF
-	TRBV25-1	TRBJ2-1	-	TGTGCCAGCTCCCCTCTAGCCGTATACAATGAGCAGTTCTTC	CASSPLAVYNEQFF
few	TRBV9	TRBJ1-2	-	TGTGCCAGCAGCGGGGGGCGGGCAGGACGTGGCTACACCTTC	CASSGGRAGRGYTF
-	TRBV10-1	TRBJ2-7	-	TGCGCCAGCAGCCAGGGTTTCCAGACCGAGCAGTACTTC	CASSQGFQTEQYF
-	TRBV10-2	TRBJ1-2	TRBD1	TGCGCCAGCAGTGAGTCGACAGGGGGCGGCGGCTACACCTTC	CASSESTGGGGYTF
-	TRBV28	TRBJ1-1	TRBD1	TGTGCCAGCACCTTACTACAGGGGGCGGGGGTTGAAGCTTTCTTT	CASTLLQGAGVEAFF
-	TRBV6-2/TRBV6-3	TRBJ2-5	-	TGTGCCAGCAGTTACCTCGAAGAGACCCAGTACTTC	CASSYLEETQYF
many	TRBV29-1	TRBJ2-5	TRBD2	TGCAGGGTAACTCTAGCGGGAGTATCCGAGACCCAGTACTTC	CRVTLAGVSETQYF
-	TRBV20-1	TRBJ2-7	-	TGCAGTGCTCAGGACCCGTGGGGTTACGAGCAGTACTTC	CSAQDPWGYEQYF
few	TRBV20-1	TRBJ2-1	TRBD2	TGCAGTGCTCCTGGACTAGCGGCGAGCTCCTACAATGAGCAGTTCTTC	CSAPGLAASSYNEQFF
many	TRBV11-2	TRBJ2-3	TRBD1	TGTGCCAGCAGCTTAAGGGGGCAAGCAGATACGCAGTATTTT	CASSLRGQADTQYF
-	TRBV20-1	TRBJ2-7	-	TGCAGTGCTAGAGATGGAGGTATAAGCTCCTACGAGCAGTACTTC	CSARDGGISSYEQYF
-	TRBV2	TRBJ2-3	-	TGTGCCAGCAGTGAACAAGGATCCTCGAGCACAGATACGCAGTATTTT	CASSEQGSSSTDTQYF
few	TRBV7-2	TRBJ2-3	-	TGTGCCAGCAGCTTAGACAGGTACACAGATACGCAGTATTTT	CASSLDRYTDTQYF
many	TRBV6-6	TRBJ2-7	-	TGTGCCAGCGCCGGGGGCTACGAGCAGTACTTC	CASAGGYEQYF
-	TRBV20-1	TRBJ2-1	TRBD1	TGCAGTGCTCTACATGCACAGGGGGCCTCCTACAATGAGCAGTTCTTC	CSALHAQGASYNEQFF
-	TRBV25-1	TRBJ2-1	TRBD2	TGTGCCAGCAGAGCACTAGCGGGAGACAAAAATGAGCAGTTCTTC	CASRALAGDKNEQFF
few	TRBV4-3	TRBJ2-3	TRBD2	TGCGCCAGCAGCCAAGAAATAGCGGGAGCATCATATACGCAGTATTTT	CASSQEIAGASYTQYF
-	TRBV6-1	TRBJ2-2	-	TGTGCCAGCAGCCCTTCCCGGAGGTCCGGGGAGCTGTTTTTT	CASSPSRRSGELFF
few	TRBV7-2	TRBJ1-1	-	TGTGCCAGCAGCTTAGTTAAGGGGAGGGCTGAAGCTTTCTTT	CASSLVKGRAEAFF
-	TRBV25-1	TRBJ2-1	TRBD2	TGTGCCAGCAGTCCTGCGGGAGAAACCTACAATGAGCAGTTCTTC	CASSPAGETYNEQFF
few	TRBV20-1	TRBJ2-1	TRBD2	TGCAGTGCTGGAGGACTAGCGGGAGGGGCCAATGAGCAGTTCTTC	CSAGGLAGGANEQFF
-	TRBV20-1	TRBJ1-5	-	TGCAGTGGCATCGGCGGAATGGGACAGCCCCAGCATTTT	CSGIGGMGQPQHF
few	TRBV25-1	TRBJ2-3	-	TGTGCCAGCAGTGAATACGGGGGAAATACGCAGTATTTT	CASSEYGGNTQYF
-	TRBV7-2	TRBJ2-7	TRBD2	TGTGCCAGCAGCCCCGCGGGCGGGAGCCCCTACGAGCAGTACTTC	CASSPAGGSPYEQYF
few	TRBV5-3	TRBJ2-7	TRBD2	TGTGCCAGAAGCCTAGGGGGGGTACTACTAGCGGGAGGCCTATTCTACGAGCAGTACTTC	CARSLGGVLLAGGLFYEQYF
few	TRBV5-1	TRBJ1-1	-	TGCGCCAGCAGCCCATCCGCCAGGGTGACTGAAGCTTTCTTT	CASSPSARVTEAFF
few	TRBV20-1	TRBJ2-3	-	TGCAGTGCTGTACCCCCTAGCTTCGCAGATACGCAGTATTTT	CSAVPPSFADTQYF
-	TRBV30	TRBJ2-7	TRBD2	TGTGCCTGCTCTAGCGGGAGTTACGAGCAGTACTTC	CACSSGSYEQYF
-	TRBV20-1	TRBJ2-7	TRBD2	TGCAGTGCTAGGCCCAGAGGACTAGCGGGAGGGCCCCTCGAGCAGTACTTC	CSARPRGLAGGPLEQYF
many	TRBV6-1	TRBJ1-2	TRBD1	TGTGCCAGCAGCCCTGACAGGGCCTTCCTCTATGGCTACACCTTC	CASSPDRAFLYGYTF